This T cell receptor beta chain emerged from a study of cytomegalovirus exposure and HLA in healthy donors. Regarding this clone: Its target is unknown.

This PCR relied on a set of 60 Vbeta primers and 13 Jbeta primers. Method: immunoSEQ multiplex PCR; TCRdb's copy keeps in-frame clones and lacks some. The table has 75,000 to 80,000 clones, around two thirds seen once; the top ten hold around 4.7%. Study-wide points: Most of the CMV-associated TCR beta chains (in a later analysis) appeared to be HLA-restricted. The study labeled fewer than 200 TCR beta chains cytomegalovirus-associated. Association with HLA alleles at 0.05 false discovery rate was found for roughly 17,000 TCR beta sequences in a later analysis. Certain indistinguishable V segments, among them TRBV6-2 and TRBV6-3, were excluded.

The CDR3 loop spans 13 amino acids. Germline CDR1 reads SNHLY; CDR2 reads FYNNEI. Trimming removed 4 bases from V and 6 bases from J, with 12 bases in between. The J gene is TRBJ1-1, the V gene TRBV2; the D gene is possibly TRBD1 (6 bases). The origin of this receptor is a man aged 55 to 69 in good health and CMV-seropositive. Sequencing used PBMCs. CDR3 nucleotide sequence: TGTGCCAGCAGTGCAGGGGAAGTAGCTGAAGCTTTCTTT. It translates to CASSAGEVAEAFF.